These T cell receptor beta chains were read from a single sample in a study of T cells in localized non-small cell lung cancer. Data came from immunoSEQ multiplex PCR; TCRdb stores just in-frame clones and leaves some out. The sample consists of 70,000 to 80,000 clones, more than 70% of them appearing once. The specimen was peripheral blood, collected before any cancer treatment. These receptors were collected from a woman aged 35 to 70 with stage I squamous cell lung carcinoma. CDR3s include the opening cysteine and the closing phenylalanine or tryptophan. The D gene is left open where the match is weak. A row's size may be missing; if present it is once, few, many or a size class.

TRBV7-9,16,TRBD2,TRBJ2-4,NA,CASSLNSAGGGNIQYF,TGTGCCAGCAGCCTAAACTCGGCGGGGGGCGGAAACATTCAGTACTTC
TRBV30,16,TRBD1,TRBJ2-7,NA,CAWSVYWTGTPYEQYF,TGTGCCTGGAGTGTATATTGGACAGGGACTCCCTACGAGCAGTACTTC
TRBV9,14,NA,TRBJ2-2,NA,CASSTSQRTGELFF,TGTGCCAGCAGCACCTCTCAGCGGACCGGGGAGCTGTTTTTT
TRBV18,16,TRBD1,TRBJ2-7,NA,CASSPWDSNLFYEQYF,TGTGCCAGCTCACCCTGGGACAGCAATCTTTTCTACGAGCAGTACTTC
TRBV27,16,NA,TRBJ2-2,NA,CASSSPSGVATGELFF,TGTGCCAGCAGTTCACCTTCAGGGGTGGCGACCGGGGAGCTGTTTTTT
TRBV10-2,12,NA,TRBJ2-7,NA,CASSVGGYEQYF,TGCGCCAGCAGTGTAGGGGGCTACGAGCAGTACTTC
TRBV7-9,15,NA,TRBJ2-1,NA,CASSVTGTRYNEQFF,TGTGCCAGCAGCGTAACCGGGACACGGTACAATGAGCAGTTCTTC
TRBV4-1,14,NA,TRBJ1-1,NA,CASSYPGRDTEAFF,TGCGCCAGCAGCTATCCAGGTAGGGACACTGAAGCTTTCTTT
TRBV4-1,15,NA,TRBJ1-1,NA,CASSQFTGSDTEAFF,TGCGCCAGCAGCCAATTCACAGGGTCTGACACTGAAGCTTTCTTT
TRBV5-1,17,TRBD1,TRBJ2-5,NA,CASSLAYVGGGRETQYF,TGCGCCAGCAGCTTGGCCTACGTAGGGGGCGGAAGGGAGACCCAGTACTTC
TRBV5-5,14,NA,TRBJ1-5,NA,CASSTGGGSQPQHF,TGTGCCAGCAGTACAGGAGGGGGGAGTCAGCCCCAGCATTTT
TRBV7-2,16,NA,TRBJ1-6,NA,CASSLEGGAFNSPLHF,TGTGCCAGCAGCTTAGAGGGGGGGGCCTTTAATTCACCCCTCCACTTT
TRBV6-5,15,TRBD1,TRBJ1-2,NA,CASTRRDRGGYGYTF,TGTGCCAGCACCAGGAGAGACAGGGGAGGCTATGGCTACACCTTC
TRBV5-1,15,NA,TRBJ1-6,NA,CASSLEGSYNSPLHF,TGCGCCAGCAGCTTGGAGGGTTCGTATAATTCACCCCTCCACTTT
TRBV6-5,13,NA,TRBJ2-2,once,CASSDQGIGELFF,TGTGCCAGCAGTGACCAGGGGATCGGGGAGCTGTTTTTT
TRBV11-2,17,TRBD2,TRBJ2-1,NA,CASSLSLTGGPGGEQFF,TGTGCCAGCAGCTTAAGCCTTACGGGGGGGCCCGGGGGTGAGCAGTTCTTC
TRBV15,14,NA,TRBJ1-2,NA,CATSKGRGTYGYTF,TGTGCCACCAGTAAGGGGAGAGGCACCTATGGCTACACCTTC
TRBV7-2,15,TRBD2,TRBJ2-3,NA,CASSPLWTSGATQYF,TGTGCCAGCAGCCCCCTCTGGACTAGCGGGGCTACGCAGTATTTT
TRBV27,14,NA,TRBJ1-1,NA,CASSLFSGDTEAFF,TGTGCCAGCAGTTTATTTTCAGGGGACACTGAAGCTTTCTTT
TRBV6-5,13,NA,TRBJ2-7,NA,CASSYSQGREQYF,TGTGCCAGCAGTTACTCTCAGGGGCGCGAGCAGTACTTC
TRBV6-5,12,NA,TRBJ1-2,NA,CASSAESYGYTF,TGTGCCAGCAGCGCAGAATCATATGGCTACACCTTC
TRBV27,14,NA,TRBJ1-5,NA,CASSLGSGGQPQHF,TGTGCCAGCAGTTTAGGGTCGGGGGGTCAGCCCCAGCATTTT
TRBV7-9,15,TRBD1,TRBJ1-2,NA,CASSAGQLVNYGYTF,TGTGCCAGCAGCGCGGGACAGCTAGTAAACTATGGCTACACCTTC
TRBV4-1,14,TRBD1,TRBJ1-5,NA,CASSQVRGTQPQHF,TGCGCCAGCAGCCAAGTCAGGGGGACTCAGCCCCAGCATTTT
TRBV15,13,NA,TRBJ1-6,few,CATRRAYNSPLHF,TGTGCCACCCGACGGGCATATAATTCACCCCTCCACTTT
TRBV6-5,14,TRBD1,TRBJ1-2,NA,CASSYSGTGEGYTF,TGTGCCAGCAGTTACTCCGGGACAGGGGAGGGCTACACCTTC
TRBV5-4,15,NA,TRBJ2-5,few,CASSKSTGGGETQYF,TGTGCCAGCAGCAAAAGCACAGGCGGCGGGGAGACCCAGTACTTC
TRBV7-9,15,NA,TRBJ1-6,NA,CASSFGSPRTSPLHF,TGTGCCAGCAGCTTCGGCTCCCCCAGAACTTCACCCCTCCACTTT
TRBV11-2,14,NA,TRBJ2-7,NA,CASSFVGNPSQRYF,TGTGCCAGCAGCTTTGTTGGGAACCCCTCGCAAAGGTACTTC
TRBV5-1,14,NA,TRBJ1-2,NA,CASSLAMAGDGYTF,TGCGCCAGCAGCTTGGCCATGGCAGGTGACGGCTACACCTTC
TRBV10-3,13,NA,TRBJ1-1,once,CAISGGKNTEAFF,TGTGCCATCAGTGGGGGGAAGAACACTGAAGCTTTCTTT
TRBV30,14,NA,TRBJ2-6,NA,CAWRRFSGANVLTF,TGTGCCTGGAGGAGGTTTTCTGGGGCCAACGTCCTGACTTTC
TRBV5-5,15,TRBD1,TRBJ1-1,NA,CASRYSTGLNTEAFF,TGTGCCAGCAGGTACTCGACAGGGTTGAACACTGAAGCTTTCTTT
TRBV10-3,14,NA,TRBJ2-6,NA,CATTGRSGANVLTF,TGTGCCACAACAGGGAGGTCTGGGGCCAACGTCCTGACTTTC
TRBV9,14,NA,TRBJ1-5,NA,CASSVDNGNQPQHF,TGTGCCAGCAGCGTAGACAACGGCAATCAGCCCCAGCATTTT
TRBV29-1,11,NA,TRBJ2-2,few,CSVDHTGELFF,TGCAGCGTTGACCACACCGGGGAGCTGTTTTTT
TRBV15,15,TRBD1,TRBJ1-1,NA,CATSRNRGVNTEAFF,TGTGCCACCAGCAGGAACAGGGGCGTGAACACTGAAGCTTTCTTT
TRBV6-1,15,NA,TRBJ1-2,NA,CASSERDIRIYGYTF,TGTGCCAGCAGTGAGAGGGACATCCGGATCTATGGCTACACCTTC
TRBV7-2,15,NA,TRBJ1-5,NA,CASSSRVGGNQPQHF,TGTGCCAGCAGCTCCAGGGTTGGAGGCAATCAGCCCCAGCATTTT
TRBV5-4,15,TRBD2,TRBJ2-7,NA,CASTSGGDSSYEQYF,TGTGCCAGCACTAGCGGGGGGGATTCCTCCTACGAGCAGTACTTC
TRBV19,14,NA,TRBJ2-1,NA,CASSIVSPGYEQFF,TGTGCCAGTAGTATTGTCAGCCCTGGGTATGAGCAGTTCTTC
TRBV12-5,12,NA,TRBJ1-5,NA,CASGLEGQPQHF,TGTGCTAGTGGTCTAGAGGGACAGCCCCAGCATTTT
TRBV11-2,14,TRBD2,TRBJ2-7,NA,CASRLGGGASEQYF,TGTGCCAGCAGGCTAGGCGGGGGGGCCTCTGAGCAGTACTTC
TRBV29-1,13,TRBD1,TRBJ1-2,NA,CSAGTGTNYGYTF,TGCAGCGCTGGGACAGGAACTAACTATGGCTACACCTTC
TRBV19,14,NA,TRBJ2-3,NA,CASSIRDSTDTQYF,TGTGCCAGTAGTATTAGGGACAGCACAGATACGCAGTATTTT
TRBV6-5,13,NA,TRBJ1-2,NA,CASRATLNYGYTF,TGTGCCAGCAGGGCGACACTTAACTATGGCTACACCTTC
TRBV11-1,16,TRBD1,TRBJ2-7,NA,CASSSRQGRGSYEQYF,TGTGCCAGCAGCTCTCGACAGGGTAGAGGGTCCTACGAGCAGTACTTC
TRBV18,13,NA,TRBJ2-1,once,CASSPNPGGEQFF,TGTGCCAGCTCACCAAACCCCGGCGGAGAGCAGTTCTTC
TRBV5-1,14,NA,TRBJ1-2,NA,CASSFSGRKDGYTF,TGCGCCAGCAGCTTTTCAGGGAGGAAGGATGGCTACACCTTC
TRBV15,13,NA,TRBJ1-2,NA,CATSRDNRAGYTF,TGTGCCACCAGCAGAGATAACAGAGCTGGCTACACCTTC
TRBV5-1,13,NA,TRBJ1-2,NA,CASSFESNYGYTF,TGCGCCAGCAGCTTCGAGAGCAACTATGGCTACACCTTC
TRBV6-1,15,TRBD2,TRBJ2-3,NA,CASSESLAGADTQYF,TGTGCCAGCAGTGAATCACTAGCGGGGGCAGATACGCAGTATTTT
TRBV6-5,14,NA,TRBJ1-1,NA,CASRQRGRLTEAFF,TGTGCCAGCAGGCAAAGAGGACGTCTCACTGAAGCTTTCTTT
TRBV9,14,NA,TRBJ2-6,NA,CASSVGFGANVLTF,TGTGCCAGCAGCGTAGGGTTTGGGGCCAACGTCCTGACTTTC
TRBV27,12,TRBD1,TRBJ1-2,NA,CASSSTGGGYTF,TGTGCCAGCAGTTCTACAGGGGGCGGCTACACCTTC
TRBV7-9,15,TRBD1,TRBJ2-2,NA,CASSPGDRVNGELFF,TGTGCCAGCAGCCCTGGGGACAGGGTGAACGGGGAGCTGTTTTTT
TRBV11-2,17,NA,TRBJ1-1,NA,CASSLPKLAGMNTEAFF,TGTGCCAGCAGCTTACCAAAGCTCGCCGGGATGAACACTGAAGCTTTCTTT